The rows below give T cell receptor beta chains drawn from one sample of a study of synovial regulatory T cells in juvenile arthritis. Using immunoSEQ multiplex PCR, the repertoire was profiled, and TCRdb retains in-frame clones only, with some absent. The repertoire shows about 9,900 clones; the top ten hold around 1.7%. The specimen sequenced was Treg cells from blood. The receptor source for this set is a donor younger than 30 with juvenile idiopathic arthritis. CDR3s include the opening cysteine and the closing phenylalanine or tryptophan. The order of the fields is CDR3 length, V gene, J gene, clone size, CDR3 protein. Clone size, where shown, is once, few, many, or a class for clones that have expanded.

cdr3_length: 12
v_call: TRBV11-1
j_call: TRBJ2-7
clone_size: -
cdr3_aa: CASSLGGNEQYF

cdr3_length: 14
v_call: TRBV5-6
j_call: TRBJ1-5
clone_size: -
cdr3_aa: CASSLITEGQPQHF

cdr3_length: 13
v_call: TRBV29-1
j_call: TRBJ1-1
clone_size: -
cdr3_aa: CSVGSLLNTEAFF

cdr3_length: 12
v_call: TRBV28
j_call: TRBJ1-6
clone_size: -
cdr3_aa: CASSFPSRDPIF

cdr3_length: 14
v_call: TRBV7-8
j_call: TRBJ1-1
clone_size: -
cdr3_aa: CASGQTSWNTEAFF

cdr3_length: 14
v_call: TRBV6-5
j_call: TRBJ1-1
clone_size: -
cdr3_aa: CASSPGTLNTEAFF

cdr3_length: 16
v_call: TRBV7-7
j_call: TRBJ2-2
clone_size: -
cdr3_aa: CASSPRTGGSTGELFF

cdr3_length: 14
v_call: TRBV6-1
j_call: TRBJ1-5
clone_size: -
cdr3_aa: CASSSFSDNQPQHF

cdr3_length: 13
v_call: TRBV29-1
j_call: TRBJ1-4
clone_size: -
cdr3_aa: CSVVGQGREKLFF

cdr3_length: 13
v_call: TRBV6-4
j_call: TRBJ2-3
clone_size: -
cdr3_aa: CASSDGSTDTQYF

cdr3_length: 13
v_call: TRBV29-1
j_call: TRBJ1-1
clone_size: -
cdr3_aa: CSVETGLNTEAFF

cdr3_length: 13
v_call: TRBV2
j_call: TRBJ1-2
clone_size: -
cdr3_aa: CASFRQGNYGYTF

cdr3_length: 15
v_call: TRBV6-6
j_call: TRBJ2-1
clone_size: medium-sized
cdr3_aa: CASSYSVSSYNEQFF

cdr3_length: 15
v_call: TRBV18
j_call: TRBJ1-4
clone_size: -
cdr3_aa: CASSPRQGTNEKLFF

cdr3_length: 17
v_call: TRBV21-1
j_call: TRBJ2-1
clone_size: -
cdr3_aa: CASSKAGRGSSYNEQFF

cdr3_length: 15
v_call: TRBV18
j_call: TRBJ1-4
clone_size: -
cdr3_aa: CASSPNPVGTEKLFF

cdr3_length: 19
v_call: TRBV9
j_call: TRBJ2-6
clone_size: -
cdr3_aa: CASSVPMAGYFSGANVLTF

cdr3_length: 13
v_call: TRBV29-1
j_call: TRBJ1-5
clone_size: -
cdr3_aa: CSVVSGSNQPQHF

cdr3_length: 15
v_call: TRBV28
j_call: TRBJ2-1
clone_size: medium-sized
cdr3_aa: CASSLISPSYNEQFF

cdr3_length: 13
v_call: TRBV10-3
j_call: TRBJ2-7
clone_size: -
cdr3_aa: CAIRGQAGYEQYF

cdr3_length: 12
v_call: TRBV13
j_call: TRBJ2-2
clone_size: -
cdr3_aa: CASSPRGAELFF

cdr3_length: 16
v_call: TRBV6-5
j_call: TRBJ1-2
clone_size: -
cdr3_aa: CASSYRGPGGIDGYTF

cdr3_length: 15
v_call: TRBV5-1
j_call: TRBJ1-4
clone_size: -
cdr3_aa: CASSPVGQGGEKLFF

cdr3_length: 15
v_call: TRBV7-6
j_call: TRBJ1-2
clone_size: -
cdr3_aa: CASSEGTGAIDGYTF

cdr3_length: 13
v_call: TRBV6-5
j_call: TRBJ1-5
clone_size: -
cdr3_aa: CASSYDGNQPQHF

cdr3_length: 15
v_call: TRBV4-1
j_call: TRBJ1-2
clone_size: -
cdr3_aa: CASSLALESSYGYTF

cdr3_length: 16
v_call: TRBV28
j_call: TRBJ1-1
clone_size: -
cdr3_aa: CASSLSRGTMNTEAFF

cdr3_length: 13
v_call: TRBV2
j_call: TRBJ2-7
clone_size: -
cdr3_aa: CAISDRVNYEQYF

cdr3_length: 14
v_call: TRBV10-3
j_call: TRBJ1-2
clone_size: -
cdr3_aa: CAISPRTDTYGYTF

cdr3_length: 16
v_call: TRBV5-6
j_call: TRBJ1-2
clone_size: -
cdr3_aa: CASKFGTGGLIYGYTF

cdr3_length: 15
v_call: TRBV29-1
j_call: TRBJ1-1
clone_size: -
cdr3_aa: CSVQGGAGRNTEAFF

cdr3_length: 13
v_call: TRBV6-5
j_call: TRBJ2-5
clone_size: -
cdr3_aa: CASRTRVGETQYF

cdr3_length: 13
v_call: TRBV30
j_call: TRBJ1-4
clone_size: -
cdr3_aa: CAWSGGSGEKLFF

cdr3_length: 16
v_call: TRBV7-9
j_call: TRBJ1-1
clone_size: -
cdr3_aa: CASSLIRTGKTAEAFF

cdr3_length: 14
v_call: TRBV6-5
j_call: TRBJ2-5
clone_size: -
cdr3_aa: CASSPRGYQETQYF

cdr3_length: 10
v_call: TRBV20-1
j_call: TRBJ2-1
clone_size: -
cdr3_aa: CSATPGVPIF

cdr3_length: 15
v_call: TRBV5-5
j_call: TRBJ1-1
clone_size: -
cdr3_aa: CASAPPGGMNTEAFF

cdr3_length: 11
v_call: TRBV2
j_call: TRBJ2-5
clone_size: -
cdr3_aa: CASSVPETQYF

cdr3_length: 16
v_call: TRBV5-6
j_call: TRBJ2-7
clone_size: -
cdr3_aa: CASSDTIAGTAYEQYF

cdr3_length: 15
v_call: TRBV4-2
j_call: TRBJ1-2
clone_size: -
cdr3_aa: CASSPTEGAGFGYTF

cdr3_length: 12
v_call: TRBV6-5
j_call: TRBJ2-5
clone_size: -
cdr3_aa: CASSSGSETQYF

cdr3_length: 16
v_call: TRBV18
j_call: TRBJ2-4
clone_size: -
cdr3_aa: CASSMGRRENKNIQYF

cdr3_length: 14
v_call: TRBV19
j_call: TRBJ1-4
clone_size: medium-sized
cdr3_aa: CASKESATNEKLFF

cdr3_length: 15
v_call: TRBV6-1
j_call: TRBJ2-5
clone_size: -
cdr3_aa: CASALAGGPVKTQYF

cdr3_length: 14
v_call: TRBV14
j_call: TRBJ1-2
clone_size: -
cdr3_aa: CASSQARAGVGYTF

cdr3_length: 12
v_call: TRBV6-5
j_call: TRBJ1-1
clone_size: -
cdr3_aa: CASSYPDSEAFF

cdr3_length: 13
v_call: TRBV27
j_call: TRBJ1-6
clone_size: -
cdr3_aa: CASRPTGRRVLHF

cdr3_length: 14
v_call: TRBV5-1
j_call: TRBJ2-6
clone_size: -
cdr3_aa: CASSLTAGANVLTF

cdr3_length: 14
v_call: TRBV5-4
j_call: TRBJ2-5
clone_size: medium-sized
cdr3_aa: CASSLWGVRETQYF

cdr3_length: 13
v_call: TRBV5-1
j_call: TRBJ2-7
clone_size: -
cdr3_aa: CASSSGLGYEQYF

cdr3_length: 13
v_call: TRBV30
j_call: TRBJ1-5
clone_size: -
cdr3_aa: CAWREQGNQPQHF

cdr3_length: 15
v_call: TRBV27
j_call: TRBJ2-2
clone_size: -
cdr3_aa: CASSFQAPRPGELFF

cdr3_length: 13
v_call: TRBV6-5
j_call: TRBJ1-2
clone_size: -
cdr3_aa: CASRGQGAGGYTF

cdr3_length: 18
v_call: TRBV11-1
j_call: TRBJ2-6
clone_size: -
cdr3_aa: CASSWGTGGISGANVLTF

cdr3_length: 14
v_call: TRBV5-1
j_call: TRBJ1-2
clone_size: -
cdr3_aa: CASSWGTGNDGYTF

cdr3_length: 13
v_call: TRBV7-9
j_call: TRBJ1-2
clone_size: -
cdr3_aa: CASSPAGPYGYTF